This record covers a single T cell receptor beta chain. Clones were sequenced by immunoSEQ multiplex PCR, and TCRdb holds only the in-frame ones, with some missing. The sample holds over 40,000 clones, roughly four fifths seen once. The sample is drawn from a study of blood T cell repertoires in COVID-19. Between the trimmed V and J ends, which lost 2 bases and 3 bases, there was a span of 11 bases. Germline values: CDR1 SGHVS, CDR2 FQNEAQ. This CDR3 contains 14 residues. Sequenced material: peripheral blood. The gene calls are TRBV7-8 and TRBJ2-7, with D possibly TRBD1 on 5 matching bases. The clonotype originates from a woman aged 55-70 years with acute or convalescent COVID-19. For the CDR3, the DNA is TGTGCCAGCAGCTTAACAGGCACGGACTACGAGCAGTACTTC. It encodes CASSLTGTDYEQYF.